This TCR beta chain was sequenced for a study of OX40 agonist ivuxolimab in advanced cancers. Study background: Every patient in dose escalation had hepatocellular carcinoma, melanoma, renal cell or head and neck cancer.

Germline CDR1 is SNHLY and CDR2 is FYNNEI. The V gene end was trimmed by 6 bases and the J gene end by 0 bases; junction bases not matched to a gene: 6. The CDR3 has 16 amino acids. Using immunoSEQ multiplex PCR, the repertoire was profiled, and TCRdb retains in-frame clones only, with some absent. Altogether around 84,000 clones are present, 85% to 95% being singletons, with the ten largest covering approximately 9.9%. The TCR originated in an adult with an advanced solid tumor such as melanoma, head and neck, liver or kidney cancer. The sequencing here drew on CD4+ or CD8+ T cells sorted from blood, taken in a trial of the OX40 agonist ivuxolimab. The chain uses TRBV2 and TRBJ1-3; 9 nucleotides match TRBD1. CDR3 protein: CASSGDRDISGNTIYF. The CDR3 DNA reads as TGTGCCAGCAGCGGGGACAGGGATATCTCTGGAAACACCATATATTTT.